This T cell receptor (beta chain) was retrieved from a study of blood T cell repertoires in COVID-19. About the research overall: PBMCs, B-cell-depleted T cells, or T cells provided the cDNA or gDNA that made up the material.

Original analysis: How many nucleated cells were present was estimated from reference gene primer amplification. Clones were read by immunoSEQ multiplex PCR, and TCRdb kept only the in-frame ones, dropping some. V and J calls and clone size are as listed in that table; D and trimming were resolved from the DNA. The sample lists 150,000 to 200,000 clones; around four fifths were seen once. This clone was detected once. The source is a young woman with acute or convalescent COVID-19. The sequenced material came from peripheral blood.

CDR3 sequence (DNA): TGTGCCAGCAGTTACGACGTGACTCTGGCTAATGAAAAACTGTTTTTT. Residues: CASSYDVTLANEKLFF. This sequence joins TRBV6-6 and TRBJ1-4; D unresolved. The germline V and J ends were trimmed by 2 bases and 3 bases, with 13 bases remaining between them. The CDR3 covers 16 residues. Germline V gene sequence: CDR1 MNHNY, CDR2 SVGAGI (reference sequence).